The TCR beta chain described here comes from a study of blood T cell repertoires in COVID-19. Overall study context: Both acute and convalescent COVID-19 samples were obtained from the United States, Italy and Spain. The cDNA or gDNA used as material had been derived from T cells, B-cell-depleted T cells, or PBMCs.

Germline CDR1 SGHRS, CDR2 YFSETQ. Germline trimming cut 2 bases from V and 0 bases from J; bases unmatched to any gene: 7. The CDR3 totals 18 residues. Per the original data handling: How many nucleated cells were present was estimated from reference gene primer amplification. Profiled with immunoSEQ multiplex PCR; TCRdb holds only in-frame clones, not every one. V and J calls and clone size come straight from that table; D and trimming were deduced from the DNA. The sample shows some 40,000 clones, just over 90% of them seen only once. This receptor was identified in a man in his fifties or sixties with active COVID-19. The chain employs TRBV5-1 and TRBJ2-2, with 10 bases identical to TRBD2. The specimen sequenced was peripheral blood. The CDR3 reads CASSFISGRASNTGELFF. The CDR3 DNA reads as TGCGCCAGCAGCTTTATAAGCGGGAGGGCCTCGAACACCGGGGAGCTGTTTTTT.